These 3 T cell receptor beta chains were sequenced from one sample in a study of vaccination and CD4 T cells after COVID-19. Oncomine TCR Beta short-read sequencing was applied to DNA from cultured CD4+ T cells. TCRdb ran MiXCR on the PCR reads and lists one entry per CDR3 protein. The sample includes under 25,000 distinct CDR3 sequences, 45% to 65% seen only once; the top ten take roughly 3.1%. Their specific antigens are unknown. The treatment is: approximately 10-day PBMC culture with coronavirus spike peptide pools or control peptides (ViraFEST assay). The sample comprised CD4+ T cells from blood, cultured in vitro. All receptors come from a human donor who had recovered from COVID-19.

In its sample, this clonotype is large. DNA for the CDR3: TGTGCCAGCAGTGAAGTTGGGGCTGCTGGCTACACCTTC. This gives the protein CASSEVGAAGYTF. The chain combines TRBV25-1 with TRBJ1-2, with D perhaps matching TRBD1 (5 bases). From germline, CDR1 is MGHDK and CDR2 SYGVNS. The CDR3 has 13 residues. Trimming cost V 2 bases and J 7 bases, with 11 bases left between them.

V is TRBV28 and J is TRBJ1-1; D is undetermined. V lost 5 bases and J lost 0, with 13 bases in between. Germline V gene lookup returns CDR1 MDHEN and CDR2 SYDVKM. CDR3 size: 15 residues. The CDR3 is CASSRVTRVNTEAFF. In DNA, the CDR3 is TGTGCCAGCAGTCGTGTGACCCGCGTGAACACTGAAGCTTTCTTT.

A remark on this clonotype: Sequence at one end of the junction differs from germline and may be a read error. The chain is built from TRBV6-4 and TRBJ2-7; D is unclear. The CDR3 runs 8 residues. CDR1 and CDR2 from the germline V gene are MRHNA and SNTAGT. The CDR3 region is CASRTVKF. The CDR3 DNA sequence: TGTGCCAGCAGGACTGTTAAATTC.